This entry lists 20 T cell receptor beta chains sequenced from one sample in a study of patients and donors after allogeneic stem cell transplantation. A single record per CDR3 protein comes from TCRdb applying MiXCR to the RT-PCR reads. Seen here are about 100,000 distinct CDR3 sequences, approximately 40% observed once, and the top ten hold 27%. Sequenced: blood, either unsorted or a sorted T cell fraction (not recorded which). The receptor set was obtained from a human donor who was either an allogeneic HSCT recipient or a stem cell or donor lymphocyte infusion donor (not recorded which). It is not recorded whose cells these are; they may come from a transplant donor.

The chain recombines TRBV6-2 or TRBV6-3 with TRBJ2-7; 13 bases fit TRBD2. J lost 3 bases, V lost 5 bases, and 4 bases had no gene match. The CDR3 totals 15 residues. The germline V gene has CDR1 MNHEY and CDR2 SVGEGT. The CDR3 sequence: CASSPWTSGSYEQYF. CDR3 in DNA: TGTGCCAGCAGTCCTTGGACTAGCGGGAGCTACGAGCAGTACTTC.

This clonotype was observed a few times. The chain recombines TRBV5-4 with TRBJ2-5; TRBD2 agrees at 10 bases. The J segment lost 5 bases and the V segment lost 3 bases, leaving 7 bases of the junction unmatched. This CDR3 is 15 amino acids long. CDR1 and CDR2 (germline): SGHNT, YYREEE (reference sequence). CDR3 sequence reads: CASSWSSGRLETQYF. As DNA, the CDR3 is TGTGCCAGCAGCTGGTCTAGCGGGAGACTGGAGACCCAGTACTTC.

V and J are TRBV6-5 and TRBJ2-3, with 7 positions matching TRBD2. The CDR3 sequence is 15 residues long. With 0 bases clipped from V and 5 bases from J, the junction kept 5 bases outside the gene matches. Germline V lookup: CDR1 MNHEY, CDR2 SVGAGI. The CDR3 reads CASSYSRGGKDTQYF. The CDR3 nucleotides are TGTGCCAGCAGTTACTCGAGGGGAGGGAAAGATACGCAGTATTTT.

This clonotype was counted many times. This sequence joins TRBV4-3 and TRBJ1-5; D perhaps matches TRBD1 (5 bases). The V and J ends lost 0 bases and 7 bases respectively, with 10 bases between them. Looked up from germline, CDR1 is LGHNA and CDR2 is YSLEER. This CDR3 contains 14 residues. The CDR3 here is CASSQDLGGQPQHF. DNA for the CDR3: TGCGCCAGCAGCCAAGATTTGGGGGGACAGCCCCAGCATTTT.

The chain combines TRBV9 with TRBJ1-5; D is unresolved. The V end was cut by 7 bases, the J end by 2 bases, with 13 bases between. CDR1 SGDLS and CDR2 YYNGEE come from the germline V gene. The CDR3 has 14 residues. The CDR3 coding sequence is TGTGCCAGCGGAGTGGGAGACGGCAATCAGCCCCAGCATTTT. This translates into CASGVGDGNQPQHF.

The V and J genes are TRBV3-1 and TRBJ2-1, with 8 bases aligning to TRBD2. In germline, CDR1 is LGHDT, CDR2 YNNKEL (reference sequence). J lost 0 bases, V lost 6 bases, and 4 bases had no gene match. There are 15 residues in the CDR3. Here the CDR3 reads CASRPSGSSYNEQFF. The DNA for the CDR3 is TGTGCCAGCAGGCCAAGCGGGAGCTCCTACAATGAGCAGTTCTTC.

The rearrangement joins TRBV11-2 to TRBJ2-3, with D maybe TRBD1 (5 bases). The CDR3 extends over 14 amino acids. CDR1 and CDR2 from the germline V gene are SGHAT and FQNNGV. V lost 1 base, J lost 4 bases, and 9 bases lay in between. Here the CDR3 reads CASSLVQGSDTQYF. The CDR3, as DNA: TGTGCCAGCAGCTTAGTGCAGGGCTCAGATACGCAGTATTTT.

This clonotype was seen only a few times. The J gene is TRBJ1-2, the V gene TRBV12-3 or TRBV12-4; D ambiguous. The V and J ends lost 3 bases and 4 bases respectively, with 9 bases between them. The CDR3 has 13 amino acids. CDR3 amino acids: CASSFGRAYGYTF. The CDR3, as DNA: TGTGCCAGCAGTTTCGGGCGTGCCTATGGCTACACCTTC.

V and J are TRBV28 and TRBJ1-1; D gene uncertain. V was trimmed by 3 bases and J by 7 bases, leaving 12 bases between them. Germline V gene lookup returns CDR1 MDHEN and CDR2 SYDVKM. The length of the CDR3 is 13 residues. The DNA for the CDR3 is TGTGCCAGCAGTTTCTCCCCCCCCTATGAAGCTTTCTTT. It is translated as CASSFSPPYEAFF.

The V gene is TRBV20-1, the J gene TRBJ1-2; D remains ambiguous. This CDR3 spans 13 amino acids. CDR1 DFQATT and CDR2 SNEGSKA come from the germline V gene (reference sequence). Trimming took off 5 bases at V and 4 bases at J, with 14 bases between the two ends. The CDR3 coding sequence is TGCAGTGCTCAGGACCGCTCGGGCTATGGCTACACCTTC. Translation gives CSAQDRSGYGYTF.

V is TRBV5-1 and J is TRBJ2-5; D perhaps matches TRBD2 (6 bases). Germline V gene data show CDR1 as SGHRS and CDR2 as YFSETQ. The CDR3 sequence is 13 residues long. V was pared by 4 bases and J by 2 bases, with 9 bases between. The CDR3 DNA is TGCGCCAGCAGCGTAGGGACTCAAGAGACCCAGTACTTC. Its translation is CASSVGTQETQYF.

This clonotype came up many times. The chain recombines TRBV5-6 with TRBJ1-6, with D perhaps matching TRBD1 (6 bases). V was clipped by 1 base and J by 8 bases, with 13 bases between them. Germline values: CDR1 SGHDT, CDR2 YYEEEE. CDR3 length: 15 amino acids. The CDR3 loop reads CASSLTTGMDSPLHF. DNA of the CDR3: TGTGCCAGCAGCTTGACTACAGGGATGGATTCACCCCTCCACTTT.

The chain carries TRBV6-2 or TRBV6-3 and TRBJ2-1; 7 bases fit TRBD2. The J segment lost 6 bases and the V segment lost 6 bases, leaving 11 bases of the junction unmatched. This CDR3 has 15 residues. Germline-derived CDR1 and CDR2 are MNHEY and SVGEGT. The CDR3 nucleotides are TGTGCCAGCAGATCGAGGGAGGGCCAGTTCAATGAGCAGTTCTTC. As protein: CASRSREGQFNEQFF.

V gene TRBV12-3 or TRBV12-4 combines with J gene TRBJ1-6; unclear D gene. The V gene lost 6 bases and the J gene lost 6 bases, with 12 bases spanning the gap. The CDR3 totals 14 residues. The CDR3 bases are TGTGCCAGCAGCGCGGGTGGAGGTAATTCACCCCTCCACTTT. Protein sequence: CASSAGGGNSPLHF.

The chain recombines TRBV6-2 or TRBV6-3 with TRBJ2-6; 7 bases are a match to TRBD1. CDR1 is MNHEY, CDR2 SVGEGT, per germline. This CDR3 contains 15 residues. J lost 2 bases, V lost 4 bases, and 2 bases had no gene match. The CDR3 DNA reads TGTGCCAGCAGTTCAACAGGGGCTGGGGCCAACGTCCTGACTTTC. Translation gives CASSSTGAGANVLTF.

The chain couples TRBV12-3 or TRBV12-4 to TRBJ2-7; 10 nucleotides line up with TRBD1. The CDR3 contains 14 residues. V shed 5 bases, J shed 3 bases, and the junction held 4 bases outside the gene matches. The DNA of the CDR3 is TGTGCCAGCAGTCCCGGGACAGGGGACTACGAGCAGTACTTC. This encodes CASSPGTGDYEQYF.

Only one count was recorded for this clonotype. This chain uses TRBV7-8 with TRBJ2-1; 7 bases align to TRBD2. This CDR3 region has 18 residues. V shed 3 bases, J shed 0 bases, and the junction held 11 bases outside the gene matches. Germline assignment: CDR1 SGHVS and CDR2 FQNEAQ. The CDR3 bases are TGTGCCAGCAGCTTCCTCCCCCTAGCGGTATTCTCCTACAATGAGCAGTTCTTC. Its protein is CASSFLPLAVFSYNEQFF.

This clonotype was found a few times. The chain combines TRBV14 with TRBJ2-1; 9 nucleotides line up with TRBD2. Germline V gene sequence: CDR1 SGHDN, CDR2 FVKESK. The CDR3 is 15 residues long. The junction had 7 bases not matched to a gene; V was cut back by 5 bases and J by 5 bases. The CDR3 sequence is CASSIRLAVNNEQFF. CDR3 coding DNA: TGTGCCAGCAGCATCCGACTAGCGGTAAACAATGAGCAGTTCTTC.

The chain has TRBV20-1 and TRBJ1-5, with D unclear. The germline CDR1 and CDR2 sequences are DFQATT and SNEGSKA (reference sequence). Trimming removed 4 bases at V and 2 bases at J, with 12 bases between. CDR3 size: 14 residues. The CDR3 DNA is TGCAGTGCTACTCTCCCCGTGGGCAATCAGCCCCAGCATTTT. Its protein is CSATLPVGNQPQHF.

The chain joins TRBV6-5 to TRBJ1-1; no firm D call. This CDR3 region has 17 residues. CDR1 is MNHEY, CDR2 SVGAGI, per germline. Trimming pared 0 bases from V and 5 bases from J, leaving 19 bases between. The CDR3 region has the DNA TGTGCCAGCAGTTACTCGAGGCAGCCCCTGCCCGGGACTGAAGCTTTCTTT. This encodes CASSYSRQPLPGTEAFF.